This TCR beta chain derives from a study of blood T cell repertoires in COVID-19 (dated by TCRdb to about 2020). Study-wide context: The collaborator samples originated in the United States, Italy and Spain and spanned the acute and convalescent phases of COVID-19. The repertoires were made available in a free public database intended to serve as a resource for research on the immune response to SARS-CoV-2. Samples came from the ongoing ImmuneRACE study (first 160 participants) plus 1,254 subjects from 6 global collaborators. Sample metadata almost always included a de-identified subject ID, COVID-19 status, age in years and sex. Deeply sampled blood TCRbeta repertoires from subjects exposed to, actively infected with, or recovered from COVID-19 were included in the dataset. Where available, HLA class I and class II types were taken from metadata supplied by the sample provider and were not determined by assay-based typing. The prospective study material was composed of cDNA or gDNA derived from T cells, B-cell-depleted T cells, or PBMCs.

Enrolling through a virtual design, the prospective study's participants ranged in age from roughly 18 to 95 years and lived across 20 to 30 United States geographic areas. In the prospective study, participants were assigned to cohorts based on the clinical history participants reported in a screening survey and a study questionnaire. A participant counted as exposed if, within 2 weeks of entering the study, that participant had been in contact with someone who had a PCR-confirmed or clinician-diagnosed COVID-19 case. Each participant in the prospective study had whole blood, serum and a nasopharyngeal or oropharyngeal swab collected by mobile phlebotomists. Over a roughly 2-month period, participants in the prospective study had the option of providing additional blood draws and questionnaires. Before DNA extraction, prospective study blood samples were shipped either frozen or at room temperature.

The CDR3, from cysteine to phenylalanine, totals 14 residues. The kept DNA is CDR3 alone, 42 bases in frame from the first base. CDR1 and CDR2, looked up from the germline V gene, are SGHTA and FQGTGA. TCRbeta CDR3 regions were amplified from genomic DNA by means of the immunoSEQ Assay, a bias-controlled multiplex PCR. The authors processed their data as follows. Nucleated cell counts per sample were estimated from amplification of reference gene primers within the assay. To quantify the absolute abundance of each unique TCRbeta CDR3 rearrangement, sequence reads were collapsed and filtered. For each sample, productive Simpson clonality was calculated by taking the square root of Simpson's diversity index across productive rearrangements. Not all clones reach the TCRdb copy of this immuneACCESS table, which keeps in-frame sequences only. Checked studies attribute under half of the gap to unresolved V genes and leave the rest unexplained. The V and J calls and the clone size are those of that table, but D and trimming were determined from the DNA. This sample has 350,000 to 400,000 clones in its table, and about 89% of those were observed once. The ten most abundant clones make up just over 0.85% of the sample.

This clone was detected once. This receptor's antigen is unknown. An end of the junction does not agree with germline; a read error may underlie this. Overall study results and their limits: Clinical and demographic metadata were provided uncurated, with the amount varying by source and participant.

The chain uses TRBV7-3 and TRBJ2-1; the D region possibly corresponds to TRBD1 (6 bases align). The sequence came from a woman aged 40 to 55 who had been exposed to COVID-19. Sequencing used PBMCs or T cells enriched from blood (not recorded which). CDR3 loop: CASSLRADRDKRVF. The nucleotide sequence reads TGTGCCAGCAGCTTAAGGGCTGACCGGGACAAGAGGGTCTTC.